What follows is one T cell receptor beta chain and its context. Its antigen is as yet unknown. CDR3 size: 16 residues. V shed 2 bases and J shed 0 bases, with 11 bases lying between them. In germline, CDR1 is SGHAT, CDR2 FQNNGV. With iRepertoire HTBI primers and Arm-PCR of CDR3 regions, TCR beta libraries were built. TCRdb re-analysed the multiplex PCR reads in MiXCR, keeping a single row per CDR3 protein. The table has 390,000 or so distinct CDR3 sequences, about 23% seen once; the top ten hold about 29%. These data come from a study of regulatory T cells in long-lasting Graves disease. Documented time point: persistent/refractory GD, antithyroid drugs over 5 years with positive TRAb. Researchers made the TCR library from RNA that was extracted from PBMCs. General study findings and limits: The study found persistent patients shared more public clonotypes (around 2,500) than new patients (over 900).

This specimen was peripheral blood mononuclear cells (PBMCs), taken when the disease was refractory, from a patient treated with antithyroid drugs. This chain uses TRBV11-2 with TRBJ2-1, with D unclear. The TCR was taken from a woman in her forties with Graves disease. Written as DNA, the CDR3 is TGTGCCAGCAGCTTATATATGTCCCGCTCCTACAATGAGCAGTTCTTC. It specifies CASSLYMSRSYNEQFF. The whole variable domain, remainder taken from reference TRBV11-2 and TRBJ2-1, is EAGVAQSPRYKIIEKRQSVAFWCNPISGHATLYWYQQILGQGPKLLIQFQNNGVVDDSQLPKDRFSAERLKGVDSTLKIQPAKLEDSAVYLCASSLYMSRSYNEQFFGPGTRLTVL.